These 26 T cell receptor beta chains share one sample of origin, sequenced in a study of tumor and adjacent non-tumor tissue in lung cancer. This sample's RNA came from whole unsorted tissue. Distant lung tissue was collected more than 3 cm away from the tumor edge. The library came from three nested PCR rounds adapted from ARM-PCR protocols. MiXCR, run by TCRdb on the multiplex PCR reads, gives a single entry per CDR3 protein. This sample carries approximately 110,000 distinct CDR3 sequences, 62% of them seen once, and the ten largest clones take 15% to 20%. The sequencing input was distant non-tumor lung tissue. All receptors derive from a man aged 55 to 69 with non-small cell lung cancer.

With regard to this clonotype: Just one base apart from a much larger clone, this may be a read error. The CDR3 DNA reads TGCGCCAGCAGCTTGGGTGGCAGGGGGAACACCGGGGAGCTGTTTTTT. Translating gives CASSLGGRGNTGELFF. The V gene is TRBV5-1, the J gene TRBJ2-2; possibly TRBD1 for D (6 bases). Trimming removed 0 bases from V and 1 base from J, with 10 bases in between. This CDR3 comprises 16 residues. CDR1 and CDR2 (germline): SGHRS, YFSETQ. The full variable domain, with the rest looked up from reference TRBV5-1 and TRBJ2-2, is KAGVTQTPRYLIKTRGQQVTLSCSPISGHRSVSWYQQTPGQGLQFLFEYFSETQRNKGNFPGRFSGRQFSNSRSEMNVSTLELGDSALYLCASSLGGRGNTGELFFGEGSRLTVL.

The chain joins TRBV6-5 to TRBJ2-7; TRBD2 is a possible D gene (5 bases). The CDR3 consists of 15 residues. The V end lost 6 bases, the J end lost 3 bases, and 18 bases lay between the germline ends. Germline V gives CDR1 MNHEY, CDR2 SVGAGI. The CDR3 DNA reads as TGTGCCAGCAGGTCCAAGGGAGCTGGTGTCTACGAGCAGTACTTC. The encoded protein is CASRSKGAGVYEQYF.

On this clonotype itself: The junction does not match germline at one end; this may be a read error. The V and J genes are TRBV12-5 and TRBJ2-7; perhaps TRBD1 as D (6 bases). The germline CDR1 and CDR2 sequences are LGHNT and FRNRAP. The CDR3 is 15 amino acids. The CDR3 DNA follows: TGTGCTAGTGGGCCACCCGGGACATGGACCTACGAACAGTACTTC. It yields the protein CASGPPGTWTYEQYF.

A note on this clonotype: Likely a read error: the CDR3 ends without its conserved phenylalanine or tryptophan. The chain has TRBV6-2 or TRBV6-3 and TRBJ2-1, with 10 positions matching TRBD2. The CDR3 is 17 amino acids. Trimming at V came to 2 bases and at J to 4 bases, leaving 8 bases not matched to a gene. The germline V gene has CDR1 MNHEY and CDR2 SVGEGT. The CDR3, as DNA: TGTGCCAGCAGTTACGTGGATAGCGGGAGGATGTACAATGAGCAGTTCTAT. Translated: CASSYVDSGRMYNEQFY.

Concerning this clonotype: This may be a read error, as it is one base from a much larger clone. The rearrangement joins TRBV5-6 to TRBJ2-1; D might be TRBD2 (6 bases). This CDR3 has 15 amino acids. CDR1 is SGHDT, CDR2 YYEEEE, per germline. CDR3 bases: TGTACCAGCAGCTTGGAGGCTAGCGTGTACAATGAGCAGTTCTTC. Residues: CTSSLEASVYNEQFF.

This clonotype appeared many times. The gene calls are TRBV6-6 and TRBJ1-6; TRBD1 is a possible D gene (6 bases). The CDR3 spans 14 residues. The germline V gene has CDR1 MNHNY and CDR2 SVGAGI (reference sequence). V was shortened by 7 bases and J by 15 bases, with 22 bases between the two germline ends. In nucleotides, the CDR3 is TGTGCCAGCACCCCGGGACCCGGCAAGGGGGTCCTCCACTTT. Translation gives CASTPGPGKGVLHF.

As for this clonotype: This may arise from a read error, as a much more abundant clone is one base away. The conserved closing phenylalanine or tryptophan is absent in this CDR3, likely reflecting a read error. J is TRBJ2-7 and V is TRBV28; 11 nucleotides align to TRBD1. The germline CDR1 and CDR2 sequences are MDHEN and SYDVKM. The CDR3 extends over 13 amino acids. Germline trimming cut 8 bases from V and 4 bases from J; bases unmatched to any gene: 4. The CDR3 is CASGGTGGYEQYI. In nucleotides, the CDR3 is TGTGCCAGCGGGGGGACAGGGGGTTACGAGCAGTACATC.

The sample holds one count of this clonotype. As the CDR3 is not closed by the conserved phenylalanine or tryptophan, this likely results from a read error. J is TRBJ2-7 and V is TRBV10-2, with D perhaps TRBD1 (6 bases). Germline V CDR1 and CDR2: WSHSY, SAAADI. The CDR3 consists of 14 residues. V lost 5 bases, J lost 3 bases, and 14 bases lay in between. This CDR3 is CASSLLTGNYEQYL. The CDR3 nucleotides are TGCGCCAGCAGTCTCCTTACAGGGAACTACGAGCAGTACCTC.

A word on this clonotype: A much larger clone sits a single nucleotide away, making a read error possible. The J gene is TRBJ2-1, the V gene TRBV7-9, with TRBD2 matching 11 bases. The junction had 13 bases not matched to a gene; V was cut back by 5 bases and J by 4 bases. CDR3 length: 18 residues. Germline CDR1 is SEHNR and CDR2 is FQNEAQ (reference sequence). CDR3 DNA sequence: TGTGCCAGCAGCCCAGACACAACCTGGACTAGCGGGTACAATGAGCAGTTCTTC. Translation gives CASSPDTTWTSGYNEQFF.

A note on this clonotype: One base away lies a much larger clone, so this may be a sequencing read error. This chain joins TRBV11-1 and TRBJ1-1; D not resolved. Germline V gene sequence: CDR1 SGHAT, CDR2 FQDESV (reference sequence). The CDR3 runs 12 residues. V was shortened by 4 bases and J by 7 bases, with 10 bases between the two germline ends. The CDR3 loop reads CASSSSVIEAFF. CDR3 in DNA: TGTGCCAGCAGCTCCAGCGTCATTGAAGCTTTCTTT.

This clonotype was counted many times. Written as DNA, the CDR3 is TGTGCCAGCAGTTTTTCCCGGACAGGGCCAGCCACCGGGGAGCTGTTTTTT. Translating it yields CASSFSRTGPATGELFF. The rearrangement uses TRBV28 and TRBJ2-2; 8 bases are shared with TRBD1. The CDR3 covers 17 residues. With 3 bases clipped from V and 4 bases from J, the junction kept 10 bases outside the gene matches. The V gene's germline CDR1 is MDHEN and CDR2 SYDVKM.

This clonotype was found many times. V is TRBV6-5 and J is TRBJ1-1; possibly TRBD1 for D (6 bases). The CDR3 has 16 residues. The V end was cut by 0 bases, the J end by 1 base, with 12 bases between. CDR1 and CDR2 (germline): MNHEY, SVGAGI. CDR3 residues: CASSYSGGRGNTEAFF. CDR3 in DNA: TGTGCCAGCAGTTACTCTGGGGGGCGCGGGAACACTGAAGCTTTCTTT.

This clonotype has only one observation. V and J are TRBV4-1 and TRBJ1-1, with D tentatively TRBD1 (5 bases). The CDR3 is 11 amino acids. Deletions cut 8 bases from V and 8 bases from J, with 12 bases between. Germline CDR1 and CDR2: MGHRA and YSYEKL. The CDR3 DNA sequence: TGCGCCAGCGACCGAGGGACCGAAGCTTTCTTT. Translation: CASDRGTEAFF.

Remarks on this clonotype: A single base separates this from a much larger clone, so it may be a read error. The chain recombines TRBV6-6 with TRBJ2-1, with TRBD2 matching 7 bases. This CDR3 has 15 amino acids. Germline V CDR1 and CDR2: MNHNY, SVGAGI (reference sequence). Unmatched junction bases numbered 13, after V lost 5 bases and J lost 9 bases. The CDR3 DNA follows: TGTGCCAGCAGTGCCCCCGAAAGCGGGATGCGTGAGCAGTTCTTC. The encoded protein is CASSAPESGMREQFF.

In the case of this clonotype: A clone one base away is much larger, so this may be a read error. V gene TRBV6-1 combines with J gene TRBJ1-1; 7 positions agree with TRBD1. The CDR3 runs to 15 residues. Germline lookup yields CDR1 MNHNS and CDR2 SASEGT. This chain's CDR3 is CVSSLWGTENTEAFF. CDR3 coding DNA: TGTGTCAGCTCACTCTGGGGGACAGAGAACACTGAAGCTTTCTTT.

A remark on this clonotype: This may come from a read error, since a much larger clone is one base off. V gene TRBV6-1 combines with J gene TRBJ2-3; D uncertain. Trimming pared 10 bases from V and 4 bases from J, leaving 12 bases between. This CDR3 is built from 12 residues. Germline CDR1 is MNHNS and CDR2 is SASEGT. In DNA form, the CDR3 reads TGTGCCATCAGCATCTGGGCAGATACGCAGTATTTT. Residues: CAISIWADTQYF.

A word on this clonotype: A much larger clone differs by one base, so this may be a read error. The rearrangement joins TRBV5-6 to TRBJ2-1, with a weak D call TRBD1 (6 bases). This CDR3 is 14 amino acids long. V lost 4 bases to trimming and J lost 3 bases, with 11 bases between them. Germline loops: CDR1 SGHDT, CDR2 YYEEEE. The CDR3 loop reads CASSRAQGYNEQFF. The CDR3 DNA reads TGTGCCAGCAGCAGAGCACAGGGCTACAATGAGCAGTTCTTC.

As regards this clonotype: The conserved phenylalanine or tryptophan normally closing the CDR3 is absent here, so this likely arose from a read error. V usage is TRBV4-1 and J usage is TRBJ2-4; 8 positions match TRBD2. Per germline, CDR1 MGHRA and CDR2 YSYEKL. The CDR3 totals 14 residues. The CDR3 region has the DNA TGCGCCAGCAACCAACCGGGGGGGGAGGACATTCAGTACCTC. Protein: CASNQPGGEDIQYL.

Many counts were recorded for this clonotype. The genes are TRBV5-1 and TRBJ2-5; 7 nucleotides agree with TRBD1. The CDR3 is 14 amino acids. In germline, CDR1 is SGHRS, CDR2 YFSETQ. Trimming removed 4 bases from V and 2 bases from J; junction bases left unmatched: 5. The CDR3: CASSPRTGQETQYF. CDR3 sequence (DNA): TGCGCCAGCAGCCCACGGACAGGACAAGAGACCCAGTACTTC.

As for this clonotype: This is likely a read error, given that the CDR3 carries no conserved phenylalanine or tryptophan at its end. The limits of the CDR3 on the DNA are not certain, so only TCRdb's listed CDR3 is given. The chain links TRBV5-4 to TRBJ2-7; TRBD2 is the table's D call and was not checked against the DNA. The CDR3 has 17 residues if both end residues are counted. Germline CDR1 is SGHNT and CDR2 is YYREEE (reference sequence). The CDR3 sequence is CASSFPWTSGSNHEQYC.

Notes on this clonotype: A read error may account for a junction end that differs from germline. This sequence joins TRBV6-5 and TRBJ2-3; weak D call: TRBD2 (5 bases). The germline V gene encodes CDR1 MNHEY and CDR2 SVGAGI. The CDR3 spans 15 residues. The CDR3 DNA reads TGTGCCGGCAGTCCATCCCTGGGGAGCACAGATATGCAGTATTTT. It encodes CAGSPSLGSTDMQYF.

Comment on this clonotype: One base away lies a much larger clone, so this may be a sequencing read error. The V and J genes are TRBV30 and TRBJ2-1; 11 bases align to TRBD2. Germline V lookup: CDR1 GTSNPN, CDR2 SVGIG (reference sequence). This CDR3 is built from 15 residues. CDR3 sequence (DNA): TGTGCCTGGAACTCCGGGACTAGCGGATACAATGAGCTGTTCTTC. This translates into CAWNSGTSGYNELFF.

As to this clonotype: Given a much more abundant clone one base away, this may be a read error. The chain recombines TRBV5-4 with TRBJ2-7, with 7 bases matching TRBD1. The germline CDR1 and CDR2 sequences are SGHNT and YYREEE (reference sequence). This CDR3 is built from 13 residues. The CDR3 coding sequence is TGTGCCAGCAGATTGGACAGGCAGTACGAGCAGTACTTC. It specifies CASRLDRQYEQYF.

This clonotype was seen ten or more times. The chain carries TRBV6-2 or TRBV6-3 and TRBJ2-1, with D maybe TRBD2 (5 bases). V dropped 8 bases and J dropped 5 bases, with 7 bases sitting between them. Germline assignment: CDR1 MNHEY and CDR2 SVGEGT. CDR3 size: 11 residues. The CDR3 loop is CASAGNNEQFF. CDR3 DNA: TGTGCCAGCGCGGGCAACAATGAGCAGTTCTTC.

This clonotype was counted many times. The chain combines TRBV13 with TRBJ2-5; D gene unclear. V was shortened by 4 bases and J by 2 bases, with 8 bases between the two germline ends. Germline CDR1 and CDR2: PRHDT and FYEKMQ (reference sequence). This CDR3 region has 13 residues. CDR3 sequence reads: CASSSLRQETQYF. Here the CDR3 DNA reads TGTGCCAGCAGCTCCCTCAGGCAAGAGACCCAGTACTTC.

The CDR3 DNA sequence: TGTGCCAGCAGCTTATCGGCGAGGGGAGAGGAGCAGTTCTTC. This translates into CASSLSARGEEQFF. The V call is TRBV7-3, the J call TRBJ2-1; D is perhaps TRBD1 or TRBD2 (5 bases each). V lost 2 bases, J lost 10 bases, and 15 bases lay in between. CDR1 SGHTA and CDR2 FQGTGA come from the germline V gene. The length of the CDR3 is 14 residues.